This entry features one TCR beta chain sequence. The sample originates from a study of control samples from healthy donors and cancer patients. Method: immunoSEQ multiplex PCR; TCRdb's copy keeps in-frame clones and lacks some. The sample yields tens of thousands of clones, around 90% seen once. The TCR comes from a man aged 60 to 69 with colorectal cancer. The specimen sequenced was PBMCs.

CDR3 in amino acids: CAWSVASGRNEQFF. The CDR3 bases are TGTGCCTGGAGTGTGGCTAGCGGGAGGAATGAGCAGTTCTTC. The chain uses TRBV30 and TRBJ2-1, with TRBD2 matching over 11 bases. Germline V gene sequence: CDR1 GTSNPN, CDR2 SVGIG (reference sequence). This CDR3 region has 14 residues. With V trimmed by 0 bases and J by 7 bases, 2 bases remained unmatched.